This is a list of T cell receptor beta chains from one sample in a study of blood T cells in healthy people across ages. One entry per CDR3 protein results from TCRdb running MiXCR on the 5' RACE reads. Among around 1.5 million distinct CDR3 sequences listed, roughly 45% were seen once. The sample taken for sequencing was blood. The receptors derive from a woman aged 18-30 years in good health. Each CDR3 is given with its conserved first and last residue. A D gene is named only where the DNA matches it firmly. Expanded clones are given a class, and other clones once, few, many or no size at all.

TRBV29-1	TRBJ2-7	few	TRBD2	TGCAGCGTTGCTAGCGGGAGCTCCTACGAGCAGTACTTC	CSVASGSSYEQYF
TRBV12-3/TRBV12-4	TRBJ2-7	few	TRBD1	TGTGCCACCCCTCTGACAGGGGCCTACGAGCAGTACTTC	CATPLTGAYEQYF
TRBV20-1	TRBJ2-5	few	TRBD2	TGCAGTGCTAGCCTAGCGGGAGGACTTATTGGGGAGACCCAGTACTTC	CSASLAGGLIGETQYF
TRBV3-1	TRBJ1-4	.	.	TGTGCCAGCAGCGGGGACCGCGGTGCGAATGAAAAACTGTTTTTT	CASSGDRGANEKLFF
TRBV4-1	TRBJ1-5	.	.	TGCGCCAGCAGCCCTCTAGGCGGTGCTAGCAATCAGCCCCAGCATTTT	CASSPLGGASNQPQHF
TRBV4-2	TRBJ2-1	.	.	TGTGCCAGCAGCCCCGACAGCCTAGGCGCCTACAATGAGCAGTTCTTC	CASSPDSLGAYNEQFF
TRBV29-1	TRBJ2-5	.	.	TGCAGCGGTAAACCGGGACAAAAGACCCAGTACTTC	CSGKPGQKTQYF
TRBV27	TRBJ1-2	.	TRBD1	TGTGCCAGCAGCAATGAGTGGGCAGGGGGCAATCTTGGCTACACCTTC	CASSNEWAGGNLGYTF
TRBV10-3	TRBJ2-3	many	.	TGTGCCATCAGTGAGCTCTCAGATACGCAGTATTTT	CAISELSDTQYF
TRBV2	TRBJ1-2	few	TRBD1	TGTGCCAGCAGGGACAGGGAGAACTATGGCTACACCTTC	CASRDRENYGYTF
TRBV25-1	TRBJ1-4	.	TRBD1	TGTGCCAGCAGTGAACACCTCACAGGGGGCTTAGAGGAAAAACTGTTTTTT	CASSEHLTGGLEEKLFF
TRBV12-3/TRBV12-4	TRBJ1-2	.	.	TGTGCCAGCAGTGCCAACCTGGGGGGCTATGGCTACACCTTC	CASSANLGGYGYTF
TRBV7-2	TRBJ2-5	.	.	TGTGCCAGCAGCTTAGAGGTGACAACTCAAGAGACCCAGTACTTC	CASSLEVTTQETQYF
TRBV3-1	TRBJ1-1	.	.	TGTGCCAGCAGTCACACAACGAAAAACACTGAAGCTTTCTTT	CASSHTTKNTEAFF
TRBV5-6	TRBJ2-7	.	.	TGTGCCAGCAGCCACCCCCCCTCAACCTACGAGCAGTACTTC	CASSHPPSTYEQYF
TRBV29-1	TRBJ2-1	many	.	TGCAGCGTTGATTCCGCCAATGAGCAGTTCTTC	CSVDSANEQFF
TRBV28	TRBJ2-7	few	TRBD1	TGTGCCAGCAACGTTATAGGACAGGGCGCCCACGAGCAGTACTTC	CASNVIGQGAHEQYF